This T cell receptor beta chain was obtained from a study of blood T cell repertoires in COVID-19. About the study: The samples span acute and convalescent COVID-19 from the United States, Italy and Spain.

Authors' analysis steps: Amplification of reference gene primers was used by the study to estimate nucleated cell counts. Sequencing was performed with immunoSEQ multiplex PCR; in TCRdb, only in-frame clones are kept and a portion is missing. The V and J calls and clone size come from that table; D and trimming were worked out from the DNA. The data hold approximately 220,000 clones, with about 85% observed a single time. The V gene's germline CDR1 is KGHSH and CDR2 LQKENI. Trimming cost V 8 bases and J 8 bases; bases outside gene matches: 8. The CDR3 sequence is 13 residues long. The receptor was derived from a man aged 45-65 years who had recovered from COVID-19. The rearrangement links TRBV18 to TRBJ1-2; 10 nucleotides match TRBD1. The material sequenced was peripheral blood. CDR3 DNA: TGTGCCAGCACCCCGGACAGGGGGGAAGGCTACACCTTC. Translating it yields CASTPDRGEGYTF.